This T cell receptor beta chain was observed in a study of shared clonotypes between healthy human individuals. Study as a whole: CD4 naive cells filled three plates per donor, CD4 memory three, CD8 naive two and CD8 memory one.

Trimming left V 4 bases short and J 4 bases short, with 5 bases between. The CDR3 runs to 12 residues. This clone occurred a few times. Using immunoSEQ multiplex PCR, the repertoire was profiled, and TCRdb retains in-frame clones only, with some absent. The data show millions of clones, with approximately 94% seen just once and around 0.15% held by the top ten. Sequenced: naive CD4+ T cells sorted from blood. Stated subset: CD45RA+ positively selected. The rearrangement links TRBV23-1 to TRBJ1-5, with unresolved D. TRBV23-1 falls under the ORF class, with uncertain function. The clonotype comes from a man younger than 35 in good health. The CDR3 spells CASSPGNQPQHF. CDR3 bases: TGCGCCAGCAGTCCGGGGAATCAGCCCCAGCATTTT.